There are many counts of the clone carrying this TCR beta chain. Its antigen is as yet unknown. V lost 8 bases to trimming and J lost 1 base, with 10 bases between them. From germline, CDR1 is MNHNS and CDR2 SASEGT. CDR3 length: 13 residues. The data originate from a study of T cells in Graves' hyperthyroidism and ophthalmopathy. Regarding the study as a whole: Before onset, ophthalmopathy was predicted by the model a median roughly 6.8 months earlier. Most expanded thyroid clonotypes above 0.001 recurred in blood.

There were TCR beta CDR3 regions amplified from RNA transcripts. The TCR CDR3 was amplified in a first-round RT-PCR using the HTBI primer set. TCRdb itself ran the multiplex PCR reads through MiXCR, one entry per CDR3 protein. The sample has over 350,000 distinct CDR3 sequences; more than 12% are singletons. The diagnoses drew upon clinical symptoms, serum thyroxine and TRAb, thyroid ultrasound and orbital computed tomography. J is TRBJ2-3 and V is TRBV6-1; D tentatively reads TRBD1 or TRBD2 (6 bases each). Sequenced sample: blood. The sequence came from a man aged 50-59 years with Graves' ophthalmopathy. The DNA of the CDR3 is TGTGCCAGCTTGGGGGGCGGCACAGATACGCAGTATTTT. This gives the protein CASLGGGTDTQYF.